What follows describes a single T cell receptor beta chain. The data stem from a study of blood T cell repertoires in COVID-19. Study background: Donors in the United States, Italy and Spain gave samples during acute or convalescent COVID-19. The cDNA or gDNA used as material had been derived from T cells, B-cell-depleted T cells, or PBMCs.

This CDR3 comprises 15 residues. V dropped 6 bases and J dropped 1; count of bases not matched to a gene: 5. Germline V gives CDR1 WSHSY, CDR2 SAAADI. Authors' processing steps: Estimation of nucleated cell counts relied on the amplification of reference gene primers. Sequenced by immunoSEQ multiplex PCR; TCRdb stores in-frame clones only, minus some. That table is the source of V, J and clone size, and D and trimming were worked out from the DNA. The table shows about 270,000 clones, with approximately 81% occurring only once. The TCR sequence derives from a woman aged 18-35 years with acute or convalescent COVID-19. The rearrangement uses TRBV10-2 and TRBJ2-3, with 9 bases fitting TRBD2. Specimen: peripheral blood. CDR3 coding DNA: TGCGCCAGCAGATTGGGACTAGCAGGCACAGATACGCAGTATTTT. Translating gives CASRLGLAGTDTQYF.